The 31 T cell receptor beta chains in this list originate from one sample, sequenced in a study of OX40 agonist ivuxolimab in advanced cancers. The data were produced by immunoSEQ multiplex PCR, yet TCRdb's version contains in-frame clones alone and is incomplete. The repertoire holds roughly 26,000 clones, with roughly 90% as singletons. The source material was CD4+ or CD8+ T cells sorted from blood, sampled in a trial of the OX40 agonist ivuxolimab. The origin of the receptors is an adult with an advanced solid tumor such as melanoma, head and neck, liver or kidney cancer.

V usage is TRBV4-1 and J usage is TRBJ1-5, with D perhaps TRBD1 (5 bases). Trimming shortened V by 1 base and J by 0 bases, and 13 bases separated the two germline ends. Germline CDR1 MGHRA, CDR2 YSYEKL. The CDR3 is 17 amino acids. The CDR3 coding sequence is TGCGCCAGCAGCCAAGTGCCAGGGCCGGATAGCAATCAGCCCCAGCATTTT. Amino acids: CASSQVPGPDSNQPQHF.

V is TRBV13 and J is TRBJ1-4; tentatively, D is TRBD1 (6 bases). The ends were cut back, 4 bases at V and 6 bases at J, with 12 bases in the middle. Germline loops: CDR1 PRHDT, CDR2 FYEKMQ (reference sequence). CDR3 size: 14 residues. This chain's CDR3 is CASSSGPGDEKLFF. CDR3 in DNA: TGTGCCAGCAGCTCCGGGCCAGGGGATGAAAAACTGTTTTTT.

V and J are TRBV28 and TRBJ2-1; TRBD1 might be the D (6 bases). The germline V gene has CDR1 MDHEN and CDR2 SYDVKM. This CDR3 comprises 16 residues. Between the trimmed V and J ends, which lost 5 bases and 7 bases, there was a span of 21 bases. CDR3 in DNA: TGTGCCAGCAGTCAACCGGGACACTCTGTTGAGAATGAGCAGTTCTTC. This gives the protein CASSQPGHSVENEQFF.

This chain uses TRBV21-1 with TRBJ2-7; the D segment call TRBD1 is taken from the table without a DNA check. TRBV21-1 is a listed pseudogene. The CDR3 extends over 16 amino acids. CDR3 nucleotides: TGTGCCAGCAGCAAAAACCGCCCCGGACAGGCAGGGGAGCAGTACTTC. Protein product: CASSKNRPGQAGEQYF.

V gene TRBV13 combines with J gene TRBJ2-3, with TRBD2 matching 7 bases. This CDR3 spans 14 amino acids. Germline CDR1 PRHDT, CDR2 FYEKMQ (reference sequence). The ends lost 4 bases at V and 4 bases at J; junction bases unmatched: 5. The CDR3 coding sequence is TGTGCCAGCAGCTCCCGGGGGGTGGCAGATACGCAGTATTTT. Residues: CASSSRGVADTQYF.

This clone was seen more than once but under ten times. The chain uses TRBV4-1 and TRBJ1-2; 7 bases line up with TRBD1. The V gene end was trimmed by 1 base and the J gene end by 8 bases; junction bases not matched to a gene: 13. The CDR3 has 16 residues. Per the germline V gene, CDR1 is MGHRA and CDR2 is YSYEKL. The CDR3, as DNA: TGCGCCAGCAGCCAAGCCGCCCGAACGGGACAGACGGGCTACACCTTC. Translated, it gives CASSQAARTGQTGYTF.

The chain employs TRBV27 and TRBJ2-2; 7 bases align to TRBD1. The CDR3 loop spans 13 amino acids. Germline V CDR1 and CDR2: MNHEY, SMNVEV (reference sequence). Trimming at V came to 6 bases and at J to 6 bases, leaving 4 bases not matched to a gene. CDR3 region: CASSLGGPGELFF. The CDR3 DNA sequence: TGTGCCAGCAGCCTAGGGGGCCCCGGGGAGCTGTTTTTT.

The rearrangement joins TRBV28 to TRBJ1-5; D unresolved. The CDR3 length is 17 residues. The germline V and J ends were trimmed by 2 bases and 8 bases, with 22 bases remaining between them. CDR1 and CDR2 from the germline V gene are MDHEN and SYDVKM. The CDR3 protein is CASSLGEDRYRFEPQHF. The CDR3 DNA is TGTGCCAGCAGTTTAGGGGAGGATCGCTACCGTTTTGAGCCCCAGCATTTT.

In its sample, this clone was seen a few times. This chain links TRBV7-5 with TRBJ1-5. TRBV7-5 is noted as a pseudogene. The CDR3 length is 16 residues. The CDR3 nucleotides are TGTGCCAGAAGCTTAATTTGCGGGGGATCGAAGGAGCCCCAGCATTTT. Its protein product is CARSLICGGSKEPQHF.

This clone was detected only once. J is TRBJ2-1 and V is TRBV6-1, with D unresolved. Trimming left V 4 bases short and J 5 bases short, with 9 bases between. Germline CDR1 and CDR2: MNHNS and SASEGT. The CDR3 contains 13 residues. In DNA, the CDR3 is TGTGCCAGCAGTGCCTTCTTTGACAATGAGCAGTTCTTC. Translated, it gives CASSAFFDNEQFF.

Within the sample, this clone is large. V usage is TRBV7-9 and J usage is TRBJ2-7; tentatively, D is TRBD1 or TRBD2 (5 bases each). Germline assignment: CDR1 SEHNR and CDR2 FQNEAQ (reference sequence). The CDR3 has 14 residues. The V end lost 6 bases, the J end lost 3 bases, and 15 bases lay between the germline ends. For the CDR3, the DNA is TGTGCCAGCAGTCACCGGGACCGAAACTACGAGCAGTACTTC. This gives the protein CASSHRDRNYEQYF.

V gene TRBV7-3 combines with J gene TRBJ2-1, with 9 bases aligning to TRBD2. This CDR3 comprises 15 residues. CDR1 and CDR2 (germline): SGHTA, FQGTGA. The trim removed 4 bases at V and 4 bases at J, leaving 5 bases unmatched. This chain's CDR3 is CASSSLAGLYNEQFF. CDR3 sequence (DNA): TGTGCCAGCAGCTCACTAGCGGGTTTATACAATGAGCAGTTCTTC.

This clone was observed a single time. V is TRBV7-8 and J is TRBJ2-5; D not certain. The CDR3 runs 15 residues. Germline loops: CDR1 SGHVS, CDR2 FQNEAQ. The V end was cut by 4 bases, the J end by 0 bases, with 12 bases between. The CDR3 protein is CASSSQDRYQETQYF. In nucleotides, the CDR3 is TGTGCCAGCAGCTCTCAGGACCGGTACCAAGAGACCCAGTACTTC.

The chain is built from TRBV7-2 and TRBJ2-3; D remains unclear. Trimming shortened V by 1 base and J by 2 bases, and 7 bases separated the two germline ends. Looked up from germline, CDR1 is SGHTA and CDR2 is FQGNSA. This CDR3 spans 14 amino acids. The CDR3 is CASSLGLTTDTQYF. In DNA, the CDR3 is TGTGCCAGCAGCTTAGGGCTAACCACAGATACGCAGTATTTT.

CDR3 sequence: CASSEPGQNYGYTF. CDR3 sequence (DNA): TGTGCCAGCAGCGAGCCGGGACAGAACTATGGCTACACCTTC. The chain combines TRBV9 with TRBJ1-2; the match to TRBD1 covers 7 bases. There are 14 residues in the CDR3. The germline CDR1 and CDR2 sequences are SGDLS and YYNGEE. Trimming cost V 3 bases and J 2 bases; bases outside gene matches: 4.

CDR3 loop: CASSLTGGPRITPDNEQFF. As DNA, the CDR3 is TGTGCCAGCAGCTTAACAGGGGGCCCAAGGATAACTCCTGACAATGAGCAGTTCTTC. The rearrangement joins TRBV7-2 to TRBJ2-1; 9 bases agree with TRBD1. Looked up from germline, CDR1 is SGHTA and CDR2 is FQGNSA. This CDR3 comprises 19 residues. V trimming: 2 bases; J trimming: 5 bases; junction bases outside the gene matches: 16.

The chain couples TRBV13 to TRBJ2-6; no clear D. The CDR3 covers 15 residues. Looked up from germline, CDR1 is PRHDT and CDR2 is FYEKMQ (reference sequence). Trimming removed 1 base at V and 2 bases at J, with 6 bases between. The CDR3 reads CASSLVNTGANVLTF. CDR3 DNA: TGTGCCAGCAGCTTAGTTAATACTGGGGCCAACGTCCTGACTTTC.

The chain employs TRBV19 and TRBJ2-2; D is possibly TRBD1 or TRBD2 (5 bases each). Per the germline V gene, CDR1 is LNHDA and CDR2 is SQIVND (reference sequence). Trimming removed 10 bases at V and 4 bases at J, with 13 bases between. The CDR3 is 13 residues long. The CDR3 sequence is CATMGPGTGELFF. For the CDR3, the DNA is TGTGCCACCATGGGACCAGGCACCGGGGAGCTGTTTTTT.

The rearrangement joins TRBV6-5 to TRBJ2-1; 7 bases align to TRBD1. Looked up from germline, CDR1 is MNHEY and CDR2 is SVGAGI. Trimming at V came to 6 bases and at J to 7 bases, leaving 9 bases not matched to a gene. The CDR3 sequence is 14 residues long. The CDR3, as DNA: TGTGCCAGCAGCTCTGAAGGGACAGCTAATGAGCAGTTCTTC. Protein product: CASSSEGTANEQFF.

CDR3 loop: CASRLAYDGTYEQYF. In DNA, the CDR3 is TGTGCAAGTCGCTTAGCGTACGACGGGACCTACGAGCAGTACTTC. This chain joins TRBV12-2 and TRBJ2-7; whether TRBD2, the table's D call, matches the DNA was not checked. TRBV12-2 is reported as a pseudogene. The CDR3 is 15 residues long.

The V call is TRBV27, the J call TRBJ1-5, with D possibly TRBD1 on 5 matching bases. The CDR3 covers 14 residues. The germline V gene has CDR1 MNHEY and CDR2 SMNVEV (reference sequence). The ends were cut back, 6 bases at V and 1 base at J, with 10 bases in the middle. The CDR3 DNA follows: TGTGCCAGCAGGGAGGCAGGGAGCAATCAGCCCCAGCATTTT. Protein sequence: CASREAGSNQPQHF.

This clone has a single count. The V and J genes are TRBV6-4 and TRBJ1-1; D remains ambiguous. V was cut by 0 bases and J by 6 bases, with 5 bases left in between. Germline V gene sequence: CDR1 MRHNA, CDR2 SNTAGT. CDR3 size: 12 residues. CDR3 sequence: CASSDSKSEAFF. In DNA form, the CDR3 reads TGTGCCAGCAGTGACTCGAAATCTGAAGCTTTCTTT.

The genes are TRBV7-6 and TRBJ2-3; no clear D gene. Germline V gene sequence: CDR1 SGHVS, CDR2 FNYEAQ. The V and J ends lost 1 base and 3 bases respectively, with 5 bases between them. CDR3 length: 13 residues. The CDR3: CASSLDGTDTQYF. CDR3 bases: TGTGCCAGCAGCTTAGATGGGACAGATACGCAGTATTTT.

This clone is classed as medium-sized (0.01 to 0.1%). This chain joins TRBV9 and TRBJ2-2; 10 bases line up with TRBD1. The germline gives CDR1 SGDLS, CDR2 YYNGEE. The CDR3 loop spans 17 amino acids. V lost 4 bases and J lost 0; bases outside the gene matches: 6. The CDR3 is CASSWTGTGANTGELFF. The CDR3 DNA sequence: TGTGCCAGCAGCTGGACCGGGACAGGGGCGAACACCGGGGAGCTGTTTTTT.

This rearrangement joins TRBV25-1 to TRBJ2-5; D is perhaps TRBD2 (6 bases). This CDR3 is 17 amino acids long. Germline CDR1 and CDR2: MGHDK and SYGVNS. V lost 1 base to trimming and J lost 0 bases, with 15 bases between them. CDR3 protein: CASSELGDSPYQETQYF. For the CDR3, the DNA is TGTGCCAGCAGTGAATTGGGGGACTCCCCGTACCAAGAGACCCAGTACTTC.

V is TRBV27 and J is TRBJ2-3; tentative D call: TRBD2 (6 bases). The V and J ends lost 7 bases and 2 bases respectively, with 13 bases between them. CDR3 length: 14 residues. Germline V gene lookup returns CDR1 MNHEY and CDR2 SMNVEV (reference sequence). The CDR3 coding sequence is TGTGCCAGCAAACCGGGACTGCCCACAGATACGCAGTATTTT. Its translation is CASKPGLPTDTQYF.

The V gene is TRBV19, the J gene TRBJ1-2; D uncertain. Germline V CDR1 and CDR2: LNHDA, SQIVND (reference sequence). The CDR3 has 11 residues. Between the trimmed V and J ends, which lost 3 bases and 5 bases, there was a span of 4 bases. The DNA of the CDR3 is TGTGCCAGTAGTATTGGTTATGGCTACACCTTC. It translates to CASSIGYGYTF.

The chain is built from TRBV7-9 and TRBJ2-4; no clear D. V shed 11 bases and J shed 1 base, with 18 bases lying between them. The CDR3 sequence is 15 residues long. Germline loops: CDR1 SEHNR, CDR2 FQNEAQ (reference sequence). DNA of the CDR3: TGTGCCGCGGAGCAGTCTGGGAACGCCAAAAACATTCAGTACTTC. Translation gives CAAEQSGNAKNIQYF.

The chain is built from TRBV10-3 and TRBJ1-3; TRBD1 agrees at 10 bases. Germline loops: CDR1 ENHRY, CDR2 SYGVKD. With V trimmed by 2 bases and J by 3 bases, 7 bases remained unmatched. There are 17 residues in the CDR3. The CDR3 protein is CAISEPMTGGFGNTIYF. In DNA form, the CDR3 reads TGTGCCATCAGTGAGCCTATGACAGGGGGCTTTGGAAACACCATATATTTT.

The V and J genes are TRBV6-5 and TRBJ2-5, with 9 bases identical to TRBD2. V lost 4 bases to trimming and J lost 3 bases; unmatched junction nucleotides: 9. This CDR3 is 16 amino acids long. CDR1 and CDR2 from the germline V gene are MNHEY and SVGAGI. CDR3 in amino acids: CASSSLGGRAKETQYF. CDR3 DNA sequence: TGTGCCAGCAGTTCTCTGGGCGGGAGGGCAAAAGAGACCCAGTACTTC.

The chain has TRBV4-3 and TRBJ2-3; 11 nucleotides line up with TRBD2. In germline, CDR1 is LGHNA, CDR2 YSLEER. This CDR3 contains 18 residues. V lost 1 base to trimming and J lost 3 bases; unmatched junction nucleotides: 9. For the CDR3, the DNA is TGCGCCAGCAGCCAAGGTCTAGCGGGAGGTATACGGACAGATACGCAGTATTTT. Residues: CASSQGLAGGIRTDTQYF.